These 21 T cell receptor beta chains were all obtained from the same sample, sequenced in a study of T cells in Graves' hyperthyroidism and ophthalmopathy. RNA transcripts provided the source from which TCR beta CDR3 regions were amplified. TCR CDR3 regions were first amplified by RT-PCR with HTBI primers. TCRdb fed the multiplex PCR reads into MiXCR, producing one record per CDR3 protein. The sample comprises around 350,000 distinct CDR3 sequences, about 12% of which are singletons, and around 9.2% rests with the top ten. The specimen was blood. These TCRs come from a young woman with Graves' hyperthyroidism.

This clonotype appeared a few times. The chain has TRBV14 and TRBJ2-2; D tentatively reads TRBD1 or TRBD2 (5 bases each). Trimming removed 3 bases from V and 3 bases from J, with 8 bases in between. Germline loops: CDR1 SGHDN, CDR2 FVKESK. The CDR3 extends over 14 amino acids. The CDR3 sequence: CASSQWGYTGELFF. The CDR3, as DNA: TGTGCCAGCAGCCAGTGGGGGTACACCGGGGAGCTGTTTTTT.

The genes are TRBV9 and TRBJ2-7; TRBD2 agrees at 8 bases. The junction had 9 bases not matched to a gene; V was cut back by 1 base and J by 3 bases. This CDR3 has 16 residues. CDR1 SGDLS and CDR2 YYNGEE come from the germline V gene. CDR3 bases: TGTGCCAGCAGCGTACCAGCCCCGGGGGGGAACTACGAGCAGTACTTC. It translates to CASSVPAPGGNYEQYF.

This clonotype was seen at least ten times. The V gene is TRBV10-3, the J gene TRBJ1-6; D ambiguous. The V gene lost 8 bases and the J gene lost 9 bases, with 11 bases spanning the gap. There are 12 residues in the CDR3. The germline V gene has CDR1 ENHRY and CDR2 SYGVKD. DNA for the CDR3: TGTGCCATCTCAGAAGGAGGTTCACCCCTCCACTTT. It encodes CAISEGGSPLHF.

On this clonotype itself: Possible read error: a much larger clone is one base away. This chain joins TRBV18 and TRBJ2-3; unclear D gene. Per the germline V gene, CDR1 is KGHSH and CDR2 is LQKENI. CDR3 size: 12 residues. Trimming stripped 6 bases from V and 4 bases from J, with 8 bases between. The CDR3 reads CASSSYADTQYF. The CDR3 region has the DNA TGTGCCAGCTCCTCGTACGCAGATACGCAGTATTTT.

This clonotype came up many times. The chain employs TRBV7-2 and TRBJ2-7, with 16 bases matching TRBD2. The length of the CDR3 is 16 residues. Germline V CDR1 and CDR2: SGHTA, FQGNSA. J was trimmed by 7 bases and V by 5 bases; bases with no gene match: 8. The CDR3, as DNA: TGTGCCAGCAGCAAGGGACTAGCGGGGGGGCAGAGAGAGCAGTACTTC. This sequence encodes CASSKGLAGGQREQYF.

This clonotype was observed at least ten times. This chain connects TRBV6-6 to TRBJ1-2; D uncertain. The CDR3 length is 18 residues. CDR1 MNHNY and CDR2 SVGAGI come from the germline V gene (reference sequence). Trimming removed 0 bases at V and 8 bases at J, with 25 bases between. CDR3 sequence (DNA): TGTGCCAGCAGTTACTCGACGGGGTTCCCTCAGCCCAATGGCGGCTACACCTTC. Residues: CASSYSTGFPQPNGGYTF.

This clonotype was picked up many times. The V and J genes are TRBV28 and TRBJ1-2; no clear D. There are 14 residues in the CDR3. CDR1 and CDR2 (germline): MDHEN, SYDVKM. Trimming took off 7 bases at V and 6 bases at J, with 18 bases between the two ends. The CDR3 is CASTLRVPIDGYTF. CDR3 sequence (DNA): TGTGCCAGCACCTTGAGAGTCCCAATAGATGGCTACACCTTC.

J is TRBJ1-1 and V is TRBV28; 12 nucleotides line up with TRBD1. In germline, CDR1 is MDHEN, CDR2 SYDVKM. This CDR3 has 18 amino acids. J gave up 3 bases and V 1 base, and 9 bases lay outside the gene matches. CDR3 DNA sequence: TGTGCCAGCAGTTTATTAGCCGGGACAGGGGGCGCATACACTGAAGCTTTCTTT. Translated: CASSLLAGTGGAYTEAFF.

The sample holds many counts of this clonotype. In DNA, the CDR3 is TGTGCCAGCAGTTACTCGACCAGGGGAGAGACCCAGTACTTC. It translates to CASSYSTRGETQYF. The chain combines TRBV6-2 or TRBV6-3 with TRBJ2-5; TRBD1 might be the D (6 bases). This CDR3 is 14 amino acids long. Germline CDR1 MNHEY, CDR2 SVGEGT. The V end was cut by 0 bases, the J end by 4 bases, with 9 bases between.

The chain employs TRBV20-1 and TRBJ2-7; D may be TRBD1 or TRBD2 (5 bases each). V lost 3 bases and J 4 bases, leaving 13 bases between the germline ends. CDR1 and CDR2 (germline): DFQATT, SNEGSKA (reference sequence). CDR3 size: 13 residues. This chain's CDR3 is CSASQGVGYEQYF. CDR3 DNA sequence: TGCAGTGCTAGCCAGGGAGTAGGATACGAGCAGTACTTC.

This clonotype showed up many times. The chain carries TRBV2 and TRBJ2-5; tentatively, D is TRBD1 (5 bases). The CDR3 totals 12 residues. Trimming left V 8 bases short and J 7 bases short, with 14 bases between. Germline V gene lookup returns CDR1 SNHLY and CDR2 FYNNEI. CDR3 bases: TGTGCCAGCGGTCCGATTGGGGCGACCCAGTACTTC. It yields the protein CASGPIGATQYF.

Ten or more counts support this clonotype. CDR3 sequence: CAIVTSGGGEQFF. CDR3 nucleotide sequence: TGTGCCATCGTGACTAGCGGGGGGGGGGAGCAGTTCTTC. The V gene is TRBV6-1, the J gene TRBJ2-1; 14 nucleotides agree with TRBD2. CDR1 is MNHNS, CDR2 SASEGT, per germline. With 10 bases clipped from V and 10 bases from J, the junction kept 6 bases outside the gene matches. CDR3 length: 13 amino acids.

This clonotype has just a few counts. The chain recombines TRBV7-2 with TRBJ1-2; 7 bases fit TRBD1. The CDR3 contains 13 residues. In germline, CDR1 is SGHTA, CDR2 FQGNSA. J gave up 4 bases and V 5 bases, and 4 bases lay outside the gene matches. The CDR3, as DNA: TGTGCCAGCAGCACAGGGGTCGCCTATGGCTACACCTTC. This sequence encodes CASSTGVAYGYTF.

This clonotype was detected many times. This rearrangement joins TRBV2 to TRBJ2-7; TRBD2 matches at 7 bases. V was pared by 6 bases and J by 5 bases, with 4 bases of the junction left unmatched. Germline lookup yields CDR1 SNHLY and CDR2 FYNNEI. This CDR3 contains 12 residues. The CDR3 sequence is CASRRETDEQYF. The CDR3 DNA reads TGTGCCAGCAGGCGGGAGACGGACGAGCAGTACTTC.

This clonotype has just a few counts. The V gene is TRBV7-9, the J gene TRBJ2-5, with a weak D call TRBD2 (7 bases). V was clipped by 1 base and J by 2 bases, with 11 bases between them. The CDR3 runs to 15 residues. Germline lookup yields CDR1 SEHNR and CDR2 FQNEAQ (reference sequence). CDR3 amino acids: CASSLVGGPQETQYF. In nucleotides, the CDR3 is TGTGCCAGCAGCTTAGTGGGGGGGCCTCAAGAGACCCAGTACTTC.

This clonotype showed up many times. The chain carries TRBV2 and TRBJ1-4; D is undetermined. Trimming removed 4 bases from V and 6 bases from J, with 9 bases in between. Germline V gene data show CDR1 as SNHLY and CDR2 as FYNNEI. CDR3 size: 13 residues. CDR3: CASSGSRDEKLFF. DNA for the CDR3: TGTGCCAGCAGTGGTTCGCGGGATGAAAAACTGTTTTTT.

For this clonotype: A much larger clone lies one base from this, so it may be a read error. The chain combines TRBV5-1 with TRBJ2-7, with 7 bases matching TRBD1. CDR3 length equals 15 residues. Trimming cost V 5 bases and J 9 bases; bases outside gene matches: 17. From germline, CDR1 is SGHRS and CDR2 YFSETQ. CDR3 nucleotides: TGCGCCAGCAGACCCGGGACAGCCGACCCTCACGGGCAGTACTTC. It translates to CASRPGTADPHGQYF.

Worth noting for this clonotype: This could be a read error, since a much larger clone is one nucleotide away. The gene calls are TRBV6-2 or TRBV6-3 and TRBJ2-3, with D hard to call. Germline-derived CDR1 and CDR2 are MNHEY and SVGEGT. The CDR3 length is 15 residues. CDR3 sequence reads: CASSGTRSRRDMQYF. CDR3 DNA sequence: TGTGCCAGCAGTGGAACAAGATCTAGAAGAGATATGCAGTATTTT.

The chain links TRBV2 to TRBJ1-1; the D is unclear. Looked up from germline, CDR1 is SNHLY and CDR2 is FYNNEI. The ends were cut back, 2 bases at V and 10 bases at J, with 14 bases in the middle. The length of the CDR3 is 13 residues. CDR3 nucleotides: TGTGCCAGCAGTGAAAGGTTAGGGCTTAGAGCTTTCTTT. Translation gives CASSERLGLRAFF.

This clonotype was recorded at least ten times. The rearrangement links TRBV6-1 to TRBJ2-3; 7 bases align to TRBD2. With 10 bases clipped from V and 6 bases from J, the junction kept 16 bases outside the gene matches. CDR3 length equals 15 residues. Germline CDR1 MNHNS, CDR2 SASEGT. The CDR3 loop reads CATLTAGVSLDTQYF. CDR3 DNA: TGTGCCACCCTAACGGCGGGGGTATCTTTGGATACGCAGTATTTT.

This clonotype was picked up many times. The rearrangement links TRBV2 to TRBJ1-2; 7 bases line up with TRBD1. The V gene's germline CDR1 is SNHLY and CDR2 FYNNEI. Losses at the gene ends were 0 bases for V and 4 bases for J; bases not matched to a gene: 8. The CDR3 has 16 residues. For the CDR3, the DNA is TGTGCCAGCAGTGAAGCCACAGGGGCGTCGGGCTATGGCTACACCTTC. Protein product: CASSEATGASGYGYTF.